Only a few counts were recorded for the clone carrying this TCR beta chain. The record originates from a study of human T cells and chemical hapten exposure. Turning to the study itself: Once 0.01% DPC had been applied to the upper back by patch test, readings were taken at 6 days.

The CDR3 extends over 19 amino acids. The time point was: patch test 1, 2 weeks after DPC sensitization. Specified treatment: therapeutic diphenylcyclopropenone sensitization with weekly scalp DPC. In the library, unique molecular identifiers were attached to individual cDNA molecules. A single record per CDR3 protein comes from TCRdb applying MiXCR to the RACE reads. Of 150,000 or so distinct CDR3 sequences in the sample, more than 12% are singletons; the top ten hold 1.7%. The TCR was taken from a woman aged 30 to 39 with alopecia areata. Some clones in this sample may be carry-over from other donors' samples. The rearrangement joins TRBV21-1 to TRBJ2-3; the table's TRBD1 call for D was not verified on the DNA. TRBV21-1 is a recognized pseudogene. The sample in question was whole blood, obtained in connection with sensitization to the hapten diphenylcyclopropenone (DPC). CDR3 DNA sequence: TGTGCCAGCAGCAAAACCCACCGGGGACACCGCTTAGGTACAGATACGCAGTATTTT. Its protein is CASSKTHRGHRLGTDTQYF.